One and the same sample provided the 19 T cell receptor beta chains below, sequenced in a study of regulatory T cells in long-lasting Graves disease. The time point denotes: persistent/refractory GD, antithyroid drugs over 5 years with positive TRAb. PBMCs were the source of the RNA used for TCR sequencing. Construction of the TCR beta libraries employed iRepertoire HTBI primers in conjunction with Arm-PCR of CDR3 regions. TCRdb recomputed calls from the multiplex PCR reads with MiXCR, one row per CDR3 protein. The sample has about 470,000 distinct CDR3 sequences, about 22% seen once. Sequencing used peripheral blood mononuclear cells (PBMCs), obtained when the disease was refractory, from a patient treated with antithyroid drugs. The receptors here all came from a female donor with Graves disease.

V is TRBV28 and J is TRBJ1-5; D not certain. With 8 bases removed from V and 2 bases from J, the gap between germline ends came to 16 bases. The CDR3 totals 15 residues. Germline values: CDR1 MDHEN, CDR2 SYDVKM. CDR3 sequence: CASGQGWNRNQPQHF. Written as DNA, the CDR3 is TGTGCCAGCGGCCAAGGTTGGAATCGCAATCAGCCCCAGCATTTT.

In this sample, this clonotype turned up many times. In DNA, the CDR3 is TGTGCCAGCAGTTTCGGACAGGTTTACGAGCAGTACTTC. It codes for CASSFGQVYEQYF. The chain employs TRBV6-2 or TRBV6-3 and TRBJ2-7; TRBD1 matches 7 bases. J gave up 4 bases and V 4 bases, and 4 bases lay outside the gene matches. The CDR3 totals 13 residues. Germline V gene lookup returns CDR1 MNHEY and CDR2 SVGEGT.

This clonotype has a handful of counts. V gene TRBV11-3 combines with J gene TRBJ2-7, with D perhaps matching TRBD2 (5 bases). Trimming left V 3 bases short and J 5 bases short, with 14 bases between. The CDR3 covers 14 residues. Germline lookup yields CDR1 SGHNT and CDR2 YENEEA. This CDR3 reads CASSFIGPGNEQYF. In DNA, the CDR3 is TGTGCCAGCAGCTTTATTGGCCCGGGGAACGAGCAGTACTTC.

In this sample, this clonotype turned up many times. The chain employs TRBV27 and TRBJ1-2, with TRBD1 as a possible D gene (5 bases). V was pared by 6 bases and J by 2 bases, with 16 bases between. The germline V gene encodes CDR1 MNHEY and CDR2 SMNVEV (reference sequence). This CDR3 region has 15 residues. The CDR3: CASRSWTHSNYGYTF. In DNA form, the CDR3 reads TGTGCCAGCAGGTCATGGACACACAGCAACTATGGCTACACCTTC.

This clonotype showed up many times. The chain links TRBV2 to TRBJ1-2, with TRBD1 as a possible D gene (5 bases). V was shortened by 9 bases and J by 3 bases, with 17 bases between the two germline ends. The CDR3 runs to 14 residues. The germline gives CDR1 SNHLY, CDR2 FYNNEI. The CDR3: CARRDLRAHYGYTF. CDR3 nucleotides: TGTGCCAGACGCGACCTCAGGGCGCACTATGGCTACACCTTC.

The chain employs TRBV7-9 and TRBJ2-2, with D unresolved. From germline, CDR1 is SEHNR and CDR2 FQNEAQ (reference sequence). V was cut by 1 base and J by 5 bases, with 14 bases left in between. This CDR3 has 16 residues. CDR3 coding DNA: TGTGCCAGCAGCTTAGTCCAGCTTCCACGAACCGGGGAGCTGTTTTTT. Encoded protein: CASSLVQLPRTGELFF.

This clonotype was recorded a few times. This chain connects TRBV20-1 to TRBJ1-1; D is ambiguous. Germline lookup yields CDR1 DFQATT and CDR2 SNEGSKA (reference sequence). Between the trimmed V and J ends, which lost 1 base and 7 bases, there was a span of 7 bases. There are 11 residues in the CDR3. The CDR3 is CSARVASEAFF. The CDR3 DNA sequence: TGCAGTGCTAGAGTTGCCAGTGAAGCTTTCTTT.

V usage is TRBV30 and J usage is TRBJ1-2, with D possibly TRBD1 on 5 matching bases. The V end lost 5 bases, the J end lost 2 bases, and 12 bases lay between the germline ends. The CDR3 spans 13 residues. Germline V CDR1 and CDR2: GTSNPN, SVGIG (reference sequence). DNA for the CDR3: TGTGCCTGGTCCGGCCACAGGAACTATGGCTACACCTTC. This translates into CAWSGHRNYGYTF. Full variable domain (rest looked up from reference TRBV30 and TRBJ1-2): SQTIHQWPATLVQPVGSPLSLECTVEGTSNPNLYWYRQAAGRGLQLLFYSVGIGQISSEVPQNLSASRPQDRQFILSSKKLLLSDSGFYLCAWSGHRNYGYTFGSGTRLTVV.

This clonotype was found a few times. This chain links TRBV20-1 with TRBJ2-7; 7 bases fit TRBD2. The germline gives CDR1 DFQATT, CDR2 SNEGSKA (reference sequence). The J segment lost 0 bases and the V segment lost 0 bases, leaving 5 bases of the junction unmatched. The CDR3 sequence is 15 residues long. The CDR3 protein is CSARDWGEGSYEQYF. In DNA form, the CDR3 reads TGCAGTGCTAGAGATTGGGGGGAGGGCTCCTACGAGCAGTACTTC.

This clonotype appeared many times. The V and J genes are TRBV30 and TRBJ1-2; D is unclear. Trimming removed 4 bases from V and 3 bases from J, with 6 bases in between. CDR3 size: 11 residues. CDR1 GTSNPN and CDR2 SVGIG come from the germline V gene (reference sequence). DNA of the CDR3: TGTGCCTGGACCTACGACTATGGCTACACCTTC. Translated, it gives CAWTYDYGYTF.

This clonotype was recorded at least ten times. The V and J genes are TRBV5-1 and TRBJ2-7; 8 nucleotides align to TRBD1. Germline V gene data show CDR1 as SGHRS and CDR2 as YFSETQ. This CDR3 spans 15 amino acids. V shed 4 bases, J shed 1 base, and the junction held 7 bases outside the gene matches. Here the CDR3 DNA reads TGCGCCAGCAGCATGGGACAGGTAGAATCCTACGAGCAGTACTTC. It encodes CASSMGQVESYEQYF.

This clonotype was found many times. The CDR3 spells CASSPLPIGQFYEQYF. The CDR3 bases are TGTGCCAGCAGTCCCCTTCCCATTGGACAGTTCTACGAGCAGTACTTC. This chain connects TRBV28 to TRBJ2-7; possible D gene TRBD1, 6 bases. The length of the CDR3 is 16 residues. Trimming removed 5 bases at V and 3 bases at J, with 20 bases between. The V gene's germline CDR1 is MDHEN and CDR2 SYDVKM.

The chain is built from TRBV3-1 and TRBJ1-5; D is unresolved. The CDR3 covers 15 residues. V lost 4 bases, J lost 4 bases, and 14 bases lay in between. Germline V lookup: CDR1 LGHDT, CDR2 YNNKEL (reference sequence). The CDR3 region has the DNA TGTGCCAGCAGCCTCTCCGCTGATAGGAATCAGCCCCAGCATTTT. It is translated as CASSLSADRNQPQHF. The complete variable domain, with remaining parts taken from reference TRBV3-1 and TRBJ1-5, reads DTAVSQTPKYLVTQMGNDKSIKCEQNLGHDTMYWYKQDSKKFLKIMFSYNNKELIINETVPNRFSPKSPDKAHLNLHINSLELGDSAVYFCASSLSADRNQPQHFGDGTRLSIL.

This clonotype was detected many times. V and J are TRBV19 and TRBJ1-2, with TRBD1 matching 8 bases. This CDR3 is built from 13 residues. Germline CDR1 and CDR2: LNHDA and SQIVND (reference sequence). The junction had 7 bases not matched to a gene; V was cut back by 7 bases and J by 6 bases. The CDR3 nucleotides are TGTGCCAGTAACGCAGGGGGCGGGGATGGCTACACCTTC. This codes for CASNAGGGDGYTF.

The gene calls are TRBV6-2 or TRBV6-3 and TRBJ1-1; D might be TRBD1 (6 bases). The V end was cut by 8 bases, the J end by 1 base, with 11 bases between. Looked up from germline, CDR1 is MNHEY and CDR2 is SVGEGT. The CDR3 is 13 amino acids. In nucleotides, the CDR3 is TGTGCCAGCCGAGGGGGGTGGAACACTGAAGCTTTCTTT. Its translation: CASRGGWNTEAFF.

This clonotype was seen at least ten times. This chain uses TRBV12-3 or TRBV12-4 with TRBJ1-1; D remains unclear. This CDR3 has 14 residues. V dropped 3 bases and J dropped 1 base, with 9 bases sitting between them. In DNA, the CDR3 is TGTGCCAGCAGTTTCGGGCATCAGAACACTGAAGCTTTCTTT. It is translated as CASSFGHQNTEAFF.

A note on this clonotype: This may arise from a read error, as a much more abundant clone is one base away. CDR3 protein: CASRAGTLDTKAFF. For the CDR3, the DNA is TGTGCCAGCAGGGCCGGGACACTCGACACTAAAGCTTTCTTT. The chain employs TRBV2 and TRBJ1-1; tentatively, D is TRBD1 (6 bases). Germline lookup yields CDR1 SNHLY and CDR2 FYNNEI. The CDR3 totals 14 residues.

This clonotype came up many times. The rearrangement uses TRBV3-1 and TRBJ2-7; D unresolved. The CDR3 extends over 11 amino acids. Trimming cost V 6 bases and J 5 bases, with 8 bases left between them. Looked up from germline, CDR1 is LGHDT and CDR2 is YNNKEL (reference sequence). The DNA of the CDR3 is TGTGCCAGCAGTGTTGGCGACGAGCAGTACTTC. This translates into CASSVGDEQYF.

The chain recombines TRBV6-4 with TRBJ2-2; possible D gene TRBD2, 5 bases. Germline lookup yields CDR1 MRHNA and CDR2 SNTAGT. The CDR3 is 17 amino acids. V lost 6 bases and J lost 0, with 17 bases in between. The CDR3 sequence: CASSQAALAPNTGELFF. The CDR3 region has the DNA TGTGCCAGCAGCCAAGCCGCCCTAGCACCGAACACCGGGGAGCTGTTTTTT.